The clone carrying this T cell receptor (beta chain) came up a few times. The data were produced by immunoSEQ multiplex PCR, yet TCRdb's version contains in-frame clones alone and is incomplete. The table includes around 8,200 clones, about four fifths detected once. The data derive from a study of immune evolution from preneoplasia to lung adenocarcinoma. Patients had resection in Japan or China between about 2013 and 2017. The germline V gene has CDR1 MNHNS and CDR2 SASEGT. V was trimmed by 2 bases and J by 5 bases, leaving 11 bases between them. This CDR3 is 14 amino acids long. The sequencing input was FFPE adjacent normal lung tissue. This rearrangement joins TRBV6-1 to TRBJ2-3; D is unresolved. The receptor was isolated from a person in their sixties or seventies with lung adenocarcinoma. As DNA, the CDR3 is TGTGCCAGCAGTGAATCTAGGGTAGGAGATACGCAGTATTTT. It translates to CASSESRVGDTQYF.